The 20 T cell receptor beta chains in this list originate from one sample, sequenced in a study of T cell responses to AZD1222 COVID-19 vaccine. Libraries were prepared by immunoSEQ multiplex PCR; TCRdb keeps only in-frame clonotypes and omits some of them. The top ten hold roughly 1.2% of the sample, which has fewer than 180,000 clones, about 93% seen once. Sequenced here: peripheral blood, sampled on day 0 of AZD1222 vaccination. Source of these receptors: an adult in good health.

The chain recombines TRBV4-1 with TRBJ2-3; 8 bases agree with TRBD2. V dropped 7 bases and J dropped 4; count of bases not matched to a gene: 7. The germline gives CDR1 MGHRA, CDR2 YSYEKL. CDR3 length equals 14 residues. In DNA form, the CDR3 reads TGCGCCAGCAATCGGGGGGGGCACGCAGATACGCAGTATTTT. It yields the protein CASNRGGHADTQYF.

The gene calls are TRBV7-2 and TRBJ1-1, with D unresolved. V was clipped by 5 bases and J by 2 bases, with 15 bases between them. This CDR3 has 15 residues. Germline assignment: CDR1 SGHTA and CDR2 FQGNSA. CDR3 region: CASSPVGGRNTEAFF. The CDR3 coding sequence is TGTGCCAGCAGCCCAGTAGGCGGTAGAAACACTGAAGCTTTCTTT.

The CDR3 loop is CASSHRLAGGPAEQFF. CDR3 nucleotides: TGTGCCAGCAGCCACCGACTAGCGGGGGGGCCTGCCGAGCAGTTCTTC. This rearrangement joins TRBV5-4 to TRBJ2-1; TRBD2 aligns across 14 bases. Unmatched junction bases numbered 10, after V lost 4 bases and J lost 10 bases. Per the germline V gene, CDR1 is SGHNT and CDR2 is YYREEE (reference sequence). The CDR3 spans 16 residues.

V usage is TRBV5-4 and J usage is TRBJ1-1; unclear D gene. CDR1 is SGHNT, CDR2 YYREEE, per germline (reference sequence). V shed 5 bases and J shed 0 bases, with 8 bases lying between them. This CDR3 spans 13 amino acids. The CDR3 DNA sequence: TGTGCCAGCAGGGAGCCTTTGAACACTGAAGCTTTCTTT. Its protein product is CASREPLNTEAFF. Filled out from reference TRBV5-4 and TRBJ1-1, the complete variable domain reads ETGVTQSPTHLIKTRGQQVTLRCSSQSGHNTVSWYQQALGQGPQFIFQYYREEENGRGNFPPRFSGLQFPNYSSELNVNALELDDSALYLCASREPLNTEAFFGQGTRLTVV.

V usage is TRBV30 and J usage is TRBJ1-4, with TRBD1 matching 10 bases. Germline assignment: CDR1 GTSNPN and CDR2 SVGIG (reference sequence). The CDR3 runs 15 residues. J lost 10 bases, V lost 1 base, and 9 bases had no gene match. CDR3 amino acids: CAWSEAGQGLGKLFF. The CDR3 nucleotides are TGTGCCTGGAGTGAGGCGGGACAGGGGTTGGGAAAACTGTTTTTT.

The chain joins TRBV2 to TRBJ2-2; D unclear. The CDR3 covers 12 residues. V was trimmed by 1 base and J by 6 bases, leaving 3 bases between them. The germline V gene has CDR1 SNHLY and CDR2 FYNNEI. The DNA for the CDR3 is TGTGCCAGCAGTGAAGGGGCCGGGGAGCTGTTTTTT. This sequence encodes CASSEGAGELFF.

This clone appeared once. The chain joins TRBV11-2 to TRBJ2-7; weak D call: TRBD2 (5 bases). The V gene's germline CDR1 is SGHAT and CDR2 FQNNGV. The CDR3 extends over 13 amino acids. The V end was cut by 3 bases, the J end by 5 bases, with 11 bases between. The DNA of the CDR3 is TGTGCCAGCAGCTTGATCCCGGGGAACGAGCAGTACGTC. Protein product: CASSLIPGNEQYV.

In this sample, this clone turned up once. The CDR3 reads CASSRSQGTNEKLFF. CDR3 in DNA: TGTGCCAGCTCACGTTCGCAGGGAACTAATGAAAAACTGTTTTTT. This chain uses TRBV18 with TRBJ1-4, with a possible D match to TRBD1 (5 bases). The germline CDR1 and CDR2 sequences are KGHSH and LQKENI. With 4 bases removed from V and 1 base from J, the gap between germline ends came to 10 bases. The CDR3 sequence is 15 residues long.

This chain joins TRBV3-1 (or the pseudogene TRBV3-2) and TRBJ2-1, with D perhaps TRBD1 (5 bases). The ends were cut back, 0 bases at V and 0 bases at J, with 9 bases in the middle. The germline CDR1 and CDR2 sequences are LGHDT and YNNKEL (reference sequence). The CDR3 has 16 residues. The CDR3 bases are TGTGCCAGCAGCCAAGATGCAGGGTACTCCTACAATGAGCAGTTCTTC. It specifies CASSQDAGYSYNEQFF.

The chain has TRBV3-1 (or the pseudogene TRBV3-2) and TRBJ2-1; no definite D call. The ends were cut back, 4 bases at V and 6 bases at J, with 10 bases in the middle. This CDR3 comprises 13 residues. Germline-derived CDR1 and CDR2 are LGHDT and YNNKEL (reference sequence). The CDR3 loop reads CASSPLVGNEQFF. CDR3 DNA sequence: TGTGCCAGCAGCCCCCTAGTGGGCAATGAGCAGTTCTTC.

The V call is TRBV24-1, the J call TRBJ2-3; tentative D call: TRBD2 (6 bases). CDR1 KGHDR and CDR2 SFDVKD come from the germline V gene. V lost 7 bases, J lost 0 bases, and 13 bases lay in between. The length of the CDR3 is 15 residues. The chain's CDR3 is CATRNRLVSTDTQYF. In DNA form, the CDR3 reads TGTGCCACCAGGAACCGACTAGTTAGCACAGATACGCAGTATTTT.

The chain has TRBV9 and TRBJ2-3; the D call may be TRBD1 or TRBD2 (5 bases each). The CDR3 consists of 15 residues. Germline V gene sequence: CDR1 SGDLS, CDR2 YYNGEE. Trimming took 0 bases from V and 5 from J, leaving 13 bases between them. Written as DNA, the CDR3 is TGTGCCAGCAGCGTAGGCCCGGGACCTGGAGATACGCAGTATTTT. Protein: CASSVGPGPGDTQYF.

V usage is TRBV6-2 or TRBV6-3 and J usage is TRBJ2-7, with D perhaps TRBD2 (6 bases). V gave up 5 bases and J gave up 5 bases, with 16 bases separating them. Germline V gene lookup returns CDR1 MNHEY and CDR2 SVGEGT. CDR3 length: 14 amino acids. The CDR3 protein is CASSPHRDLDEQYV. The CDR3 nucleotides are TGTGCCAGCAGTCCCCACCGGGACTTGGACGAGCAGTACGTC.

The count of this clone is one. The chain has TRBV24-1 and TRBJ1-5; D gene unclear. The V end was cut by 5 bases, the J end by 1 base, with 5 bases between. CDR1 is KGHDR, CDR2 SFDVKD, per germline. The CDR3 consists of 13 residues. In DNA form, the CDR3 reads TGTGCCACCAGTGGGCCGAGCAATCAGCCCCAGCATTTT. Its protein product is CATSGPSNQPQHF.

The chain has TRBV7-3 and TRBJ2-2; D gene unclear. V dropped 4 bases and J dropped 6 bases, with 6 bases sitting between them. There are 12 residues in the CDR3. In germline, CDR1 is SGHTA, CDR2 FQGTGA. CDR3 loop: CASSSLAGELFF. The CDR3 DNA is TGTGCCAGCAGCTCCCTAGCCGGGGAGCTGTTTTTT. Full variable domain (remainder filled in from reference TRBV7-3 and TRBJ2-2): GAGVSQTPSNKVTEKGKYVELRCDPISGHTALYWYRQSLGQGPEFLIYFQGTGAADDSGLPNDRFFAVRPEGSVSTLKIQRTERGDSAVYLCASSSLAGELFFGEGSRLTVL.

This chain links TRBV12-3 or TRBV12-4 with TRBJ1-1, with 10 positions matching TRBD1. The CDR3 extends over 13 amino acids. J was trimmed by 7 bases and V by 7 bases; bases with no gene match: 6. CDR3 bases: TGTGCCAGCACCAGGACAGGGGGGATTGAAGCTTTCTTT. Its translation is CASTRTGGIEAFF.

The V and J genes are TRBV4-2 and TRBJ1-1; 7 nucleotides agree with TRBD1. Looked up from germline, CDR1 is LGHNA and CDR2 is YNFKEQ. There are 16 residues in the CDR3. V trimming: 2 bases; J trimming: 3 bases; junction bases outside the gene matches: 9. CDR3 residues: CASSQLLGGAYTEAFF. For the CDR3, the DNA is TGTGCCAGCAGCCAATTACTAGGGGGCGCGTACACTGAAGCTTTCTTT.

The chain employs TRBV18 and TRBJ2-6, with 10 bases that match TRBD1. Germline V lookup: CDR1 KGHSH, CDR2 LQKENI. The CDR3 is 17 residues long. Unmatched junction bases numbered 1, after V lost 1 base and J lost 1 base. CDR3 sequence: CASSPQGQGSGANVLTF. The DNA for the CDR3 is TGTGCCAGCTCACCACAGGGACAGGGGTCTGGGGCCAACGTCCTGACTTTC.

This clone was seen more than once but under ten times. The CDR3 reads CAWSQRQGNSPLHF. CDR3 DNA sequence: TGTGCCTGGAGCCAGAGACAGGGTAATTCACCCCTCCACTTT. The chain combines TRBV30 with TRBJ1-6; 7 bases are shared with TRBD1. V was pared by 3 bases and J by 6 bases, with 5 bases of the junction left unmatched. CDR3 length: 14 residues. From germline, CDR1 is GTSNPN and CDR2 SVGIG (reference sequence).

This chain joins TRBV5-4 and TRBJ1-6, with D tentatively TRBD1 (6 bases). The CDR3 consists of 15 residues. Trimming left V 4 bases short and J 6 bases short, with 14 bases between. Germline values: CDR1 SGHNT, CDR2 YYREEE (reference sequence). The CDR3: CASSVPGGGNSPLHF. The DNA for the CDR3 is TGTGCCAGCAGCGTTCCCGGGGGCGGTAATTCACCCCTCCACTTT.